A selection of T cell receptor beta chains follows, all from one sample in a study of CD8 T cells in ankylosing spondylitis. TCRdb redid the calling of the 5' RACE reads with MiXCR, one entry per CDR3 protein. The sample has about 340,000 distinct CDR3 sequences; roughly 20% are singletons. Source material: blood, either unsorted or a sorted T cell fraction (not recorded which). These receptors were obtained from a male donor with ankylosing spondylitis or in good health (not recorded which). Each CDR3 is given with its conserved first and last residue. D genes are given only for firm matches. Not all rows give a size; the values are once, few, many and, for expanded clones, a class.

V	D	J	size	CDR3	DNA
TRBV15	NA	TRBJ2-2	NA	CATSKWTTYTGELFF	TGTGCCACCAGCAAATGGACTACCTACACCGGGGAGCTGTTTTTT
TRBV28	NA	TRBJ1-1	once	CASGQTPLTEAFF	TGTGCCAGCGGTCAGACGCCGCTCACTGAAGCTTTCTTT
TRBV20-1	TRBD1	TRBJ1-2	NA	CSGSRQGLRGYTF	TGCAGTGGCTCTAGACAGGGATTAAGGGGCTACACCTTC
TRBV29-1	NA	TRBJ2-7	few	CSVEVGSSYEQYF	TGCAGCGTTGAAGTCGGCAGCTCCTACGAGCAGTACTTC
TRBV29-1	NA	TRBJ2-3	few	CSVEGERGKITDTQYF	TGCAGCGTCGAGGGGGAGCGGGGAAAAATCACAGATACGCAGTATTTT
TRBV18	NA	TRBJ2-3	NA	CASSPLTSTDTDTQYF	TGTGCCAGCTCACCCCTGACATCGACGGATACAGATACGCAGTATTTT
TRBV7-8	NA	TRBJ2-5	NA	CASSARGRQETQYF	TGTGCCAGCAGCGCGCGGGGGCGGCAAGAGACCCAGTACTTC
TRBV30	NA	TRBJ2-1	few	CAWSWETNNEQFF	TGTGCCTGGTCCTGGGAGACCAACAATGAGCAGTTCTTC
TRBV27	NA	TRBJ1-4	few	CASRGWANEKLFF	TGTGCCAGCAGGGGGTGGGCTAATGAAAAACTGTTTTTT
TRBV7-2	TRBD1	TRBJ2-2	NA	CASRTTGDHTGELFF	TGTGCCAGCAGGACGACAGGGGACCACACCGGGGAGCTGTTTTTT
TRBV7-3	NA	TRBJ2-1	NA	CASIPIEDRLSYNEQFF	TGTGCCAGCATCCCCATCGAGGACCGACTATCCTACAATGAGCAGTTCTTC
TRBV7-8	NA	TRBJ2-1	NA	CASSTRQSYNEQFF	TGTGCCAGCAGCACTCGACAGTCCTACAATGAGCAGTTCTTC
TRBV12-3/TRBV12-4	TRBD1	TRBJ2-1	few	CASSSPTGVDEQFF	TGTGCCAGCAGTTCCCCGACAGGGGTCGATGAGCAGTTCTTC
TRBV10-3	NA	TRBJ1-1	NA	CAIADMVYTEAFF	TGTGCCATCGCGGACATGGTGTACACTGAAGCTTTCTTT
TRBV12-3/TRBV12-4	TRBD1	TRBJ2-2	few	CASSLAGTGDAGELFF	TGTGCCAGCAGTTTAGCCGGGACAGGGGATGCCGGGGAGCTGTTTTTT
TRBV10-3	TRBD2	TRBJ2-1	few	CAITTVAGGYNEQFF	TGTGCCATCACCACTGTAGCGGGGGGGTACAATGAGCAGTTCTTC
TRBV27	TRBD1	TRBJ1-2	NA	CASGSPDRGSGYTF	TGTGCCAGCGGGTCGCCAGACAGGGGGAGCGGCTACACCTTC
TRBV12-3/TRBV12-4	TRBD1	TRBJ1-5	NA	CASRIDRGMDQPQHF	TGTGCCAGCAGGATTGACAGGGGGATGGATCAGCCCCAGCATTTT
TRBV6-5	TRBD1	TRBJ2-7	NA	CASSYGPPDRTDSYEQYF	TGTGCCAGCAGTTACGGGCCCCCGGACAGGACGGATTCCTACGAGCAGTACTTC
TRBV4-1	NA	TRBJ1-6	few	CASSQEEGTVLGDSPLHF	TGCGCCAGCAGCCAAGAGGAGGGGACCGTGTTGGGTGATTCACCCCTCCACTTT
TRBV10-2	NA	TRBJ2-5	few	CASFRGETQYF	TGCGCCAGCTTTCGGGGAGAGACCCAGTACTTC
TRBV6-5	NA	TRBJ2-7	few	CASSLFGGEDEQYF	TGTGCCAGCAGTTTGTTCGGGGGCGAAGACGAGCAGTACTTC
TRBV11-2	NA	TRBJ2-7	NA	CASSFGGFVYEQYF	TGTGCCAGCAGCTTTGGGGGATTCGTTTACGAGCAGTACTTC
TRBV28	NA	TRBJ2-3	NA	CASSGRFYDADTQYF	TGTGCCAGCAGCGGACGGTTCTACGACGCAGATACGCAGTATTTT
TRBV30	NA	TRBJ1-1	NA	CAWGPWTEAFF	TGTGCCTGGGGACCGTGGACTGAAGCTTTTTTT
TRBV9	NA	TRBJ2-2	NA	CASSVGQASTGELFF	TGTGCCAGCAGCGTAGGACAGGCGTCTACCGGGGAGCTGTTTTTT
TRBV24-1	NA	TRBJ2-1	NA	CATRAPGSNEQFF	TGTGCCACCAGGGCGCCGGGATCTAATGAGCAGTTCTTC
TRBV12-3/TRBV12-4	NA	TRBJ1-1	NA	CAFSLVVLQDRSHEAFF	TGTGCCTTCAGTTTAGTCGTTTTACAGGACCGCTCTCATGAAGCTTTCTTT
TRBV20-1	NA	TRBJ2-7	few	CSARPALTRPLSSSRLNYEQYF	TGCAGTGCTAGACCGGCCCTGACCCGTCCTCTCAGCTCCTCCCGCTTAAACTACGAGCAGTACTTC
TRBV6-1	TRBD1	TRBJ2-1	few	CASRHRDRGNIEQFF	TGTGCCAGCAGACACCGGGACAGGGGTAACATTGAGCAGTTCTTC
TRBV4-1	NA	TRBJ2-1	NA	CASSRVGAGDNEQFF	TGCGCCAGCAGCCGGGTCGGGGCAGGCGACAATGAGCAGTTCTTC
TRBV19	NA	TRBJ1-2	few	CASTQGRDGYTF	TGTGCCAGCACTCAAGGCCGCGATGGCTACACCTTC
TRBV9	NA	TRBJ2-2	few	CASSVGGARTGELFF	TGTGCCAGCAGCGTAGGGGGGGCGCGCACCGGGGAGCTGTTTTTT
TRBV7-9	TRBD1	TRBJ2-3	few	CASINSWTGPDTQYF	TGTGCCAGCATCAACAGCTGGACAGGCCCAGATACGCAGTATTTT
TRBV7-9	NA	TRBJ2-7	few	CASSNRRTDSYEQYF	TGTGCCAGCAGCAATAGACGGACAGACTCCTACGAGCAGTACTTC
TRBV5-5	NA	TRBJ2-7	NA	CASSFSASYEQYF	TGTGCCAGCAGCTTCTCTGCCTCCTACGAGCAGTACTTC
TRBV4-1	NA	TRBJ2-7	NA	CASSDFPWSSYEQYF	TGCGCCAGCAGCGACTTCCCCTGGAGCTCCTACGAGCAGTACTTC
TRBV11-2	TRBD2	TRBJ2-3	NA	CASSSYPLAVQTDTQYF	TGTGCCAGCAGCTCCTACCCACTAGCGGTCCAAACAGATACGCAGTATTTT
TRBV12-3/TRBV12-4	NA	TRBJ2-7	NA	CASSFIPYEQYF	TGTGCCAGCAGTTTCATCCCCTACGAGCAGTACTTC
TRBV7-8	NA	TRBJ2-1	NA	CASSSGSEGNEQFF	TGTGCCAGCAGCTCCGGGTCAGAGGGGAATGAGCAGTTCTTC
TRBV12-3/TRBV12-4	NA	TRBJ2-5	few	CASSFFSVETQYF	TGTGCCAGCAGTTTCTTTTCGGTAGAGACCCAGTACTTC
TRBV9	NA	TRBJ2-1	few	CASSVGVTMGATYNEQFF	TGTGCCAGCAGCGTAGGTGTGACGATGGGAGCCACCTACAATGAGCAGTTCTTC
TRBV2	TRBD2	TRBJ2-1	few	CASKGRGGTYNEQFF	TGTGCCAGCAAGGGCCGGGGGGGGACCTACAATGAGCAGTTCTTC
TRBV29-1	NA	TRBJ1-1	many	CSVEFDGNTEAFF	TGCAGCGTTGAATTCGACGGAAACACTGAAGCTTTCTTT
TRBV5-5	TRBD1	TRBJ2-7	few	CASSIGQGPYEQYF	TGTGCCAGCAGCATTGGACAGGGGCCCTACGAGCAGTACTTC
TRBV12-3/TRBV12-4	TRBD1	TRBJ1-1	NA	CASTLTGWVTEAFF	TGTGCCAGCACCCTGACAGGGTGGGTCACTGAAGCTTTCTTT
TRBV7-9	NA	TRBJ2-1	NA	CASSLRWDEQFF	TGTGCCAGCAGCTTAAGGTGGGATGAGCAGTTCTTC
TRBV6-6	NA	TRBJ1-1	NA	CASSAAPEAFF	TGTGCCAGCAGTGCCGCACCCGAAGCTTTCTTT
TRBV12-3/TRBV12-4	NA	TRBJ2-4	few	CASSLGGIAIQYF	TGTGCCAGCAGTTTAGGGGGGATTGCCATTCAGTACTTC